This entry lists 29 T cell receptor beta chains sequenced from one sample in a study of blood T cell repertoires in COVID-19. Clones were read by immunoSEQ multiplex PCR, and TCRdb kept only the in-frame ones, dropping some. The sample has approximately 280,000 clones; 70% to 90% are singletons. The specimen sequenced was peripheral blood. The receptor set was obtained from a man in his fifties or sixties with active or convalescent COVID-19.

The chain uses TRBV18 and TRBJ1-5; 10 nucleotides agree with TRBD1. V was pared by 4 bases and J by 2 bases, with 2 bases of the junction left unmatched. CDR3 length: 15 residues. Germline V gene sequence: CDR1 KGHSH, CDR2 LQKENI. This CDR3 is CASSQGTGGNQPQHF. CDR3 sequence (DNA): TGTGCCAGCTCACAAGGGACAGGGGGCAATCAGCCCCAGCATTTT. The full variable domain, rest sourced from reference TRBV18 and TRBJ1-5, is NAGVMQNPRHLVRRRGQEARLRCSPMKGHSHVYWYRQLPEEGLKFMVYLQKENIIDESGMPKERFSAEFPKEGPSILRIQQVVRGDSAAYFCASSQGTGGNQPQHFGDGTRLSIL.

The CDR3 DNA sequence: TGTGCCAGTAGTCCAACTAGCGGGACCTCCAGGGAGACCCAGTACTTC. It codes for CASSPTSGTSRETQYF. This chain joins TRBV19 and TRBJ2-5; 10 nucleotides agree with TRBD2. The CDR3 extends over 16 amino acids. Germline values: CDR1 LNHDA, CDR2 SQIVND (reference sequence). The ends lost 5 bases at V and 5 bases at J; junction bases unmatched: 11. The variable domain in full, with the rest retrieved from reference TRBV19 and TRBJ2-5, is DGGITQSPKYLFRKEGQNVTLSCEQNLNHDAMYWYRQDPGQGLRLIYYSQIVNDFQKGDIAEGYSVSREKKESFPLTVTSAQKNPTAFYLCASSPTSGTSRETQYFGPGTRLLVL.

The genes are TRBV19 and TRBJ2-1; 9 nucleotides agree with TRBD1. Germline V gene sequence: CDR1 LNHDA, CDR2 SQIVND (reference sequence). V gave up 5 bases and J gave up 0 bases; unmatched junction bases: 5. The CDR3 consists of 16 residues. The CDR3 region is CASSWGTGNSYNEQFF. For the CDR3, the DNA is TGTGCCAGTAGTTGGGGGACAGGGAACTCCTACAATGAGCAGTTCTTC.

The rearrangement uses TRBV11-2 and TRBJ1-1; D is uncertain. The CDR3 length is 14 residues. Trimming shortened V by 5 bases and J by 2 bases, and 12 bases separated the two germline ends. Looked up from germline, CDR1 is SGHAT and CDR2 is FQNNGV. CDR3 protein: CASSPEALNTEAFF. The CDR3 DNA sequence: TGTGCCAGCAGCCCCGAGGCCCTTAACACTGAAGCTTTCTTT. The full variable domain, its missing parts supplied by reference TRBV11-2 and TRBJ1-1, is EAGVAQSPRYKIIEKRQSVAFWCNPISGHATLYWYQQILGQGPKLLIQFQNNGVVDDSQLPKDRFSAERLKGVDSTLKIQPAKLEDSAVYLCASSPEALNTEAFFGQGTRLTVV.

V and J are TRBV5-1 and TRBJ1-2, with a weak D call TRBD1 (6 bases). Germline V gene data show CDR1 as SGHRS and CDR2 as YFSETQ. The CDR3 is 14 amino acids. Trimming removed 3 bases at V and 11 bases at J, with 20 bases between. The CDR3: CASSSTGGTGTYTF. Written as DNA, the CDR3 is TGCGCCAGCAGCTCCACTGGGGGCACCGGGACGTACACCTTC.

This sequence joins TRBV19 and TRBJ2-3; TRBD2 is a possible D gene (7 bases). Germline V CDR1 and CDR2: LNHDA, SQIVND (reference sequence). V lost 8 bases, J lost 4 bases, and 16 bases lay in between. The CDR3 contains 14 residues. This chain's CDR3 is CASEGGALADTQYF. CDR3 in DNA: TGTGCCAGTGAGGGGGGGGCTCTAGCAGATACGCAGTATTTT.

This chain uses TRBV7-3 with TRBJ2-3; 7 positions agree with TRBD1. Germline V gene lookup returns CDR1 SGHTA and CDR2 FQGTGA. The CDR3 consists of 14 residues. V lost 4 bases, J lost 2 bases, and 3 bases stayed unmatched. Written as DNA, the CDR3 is TGTGCCAGCAGCTCCGGACAGGTCACAGATACGCAGTATTTT. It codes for CASSSGQVTDTQYF.

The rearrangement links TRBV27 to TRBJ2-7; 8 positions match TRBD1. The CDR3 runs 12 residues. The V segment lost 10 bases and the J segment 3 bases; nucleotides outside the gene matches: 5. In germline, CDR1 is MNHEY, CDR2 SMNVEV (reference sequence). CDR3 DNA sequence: TGTGCCACCCGGGACAGGAGCTACGAGCAGTACTTC. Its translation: CATRDRSYEQYF.

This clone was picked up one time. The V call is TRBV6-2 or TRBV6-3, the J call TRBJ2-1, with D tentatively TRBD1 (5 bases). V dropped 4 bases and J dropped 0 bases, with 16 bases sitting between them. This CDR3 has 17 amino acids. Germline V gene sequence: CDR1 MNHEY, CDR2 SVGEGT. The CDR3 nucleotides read TGTGCCAGCAGTTTAGAAGGGGTTTTCAGCTCCTACAATGAGCAGTTCTTC. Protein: CASSLEGVFSSYNEQFF.

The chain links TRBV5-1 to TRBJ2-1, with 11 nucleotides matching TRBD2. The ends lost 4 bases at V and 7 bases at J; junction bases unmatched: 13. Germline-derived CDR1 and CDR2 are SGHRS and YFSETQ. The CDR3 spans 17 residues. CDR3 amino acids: CASSRMATSGIFNEQFF. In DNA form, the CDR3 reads TGCGCCAGCAGCAGAATGGCGACTAGCGGGATTTTTAATGAGCAGTTCTTC.

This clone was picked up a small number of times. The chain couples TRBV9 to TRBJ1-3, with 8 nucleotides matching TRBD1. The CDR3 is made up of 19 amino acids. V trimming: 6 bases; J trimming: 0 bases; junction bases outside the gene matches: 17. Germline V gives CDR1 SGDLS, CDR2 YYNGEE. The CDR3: CASINRTGKMRSSGNTIYF. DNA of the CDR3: TGTGCCAGCATTAACAGGACAGGGAAAATGAGGAGCTCTGGAAACACCATATATTTT.

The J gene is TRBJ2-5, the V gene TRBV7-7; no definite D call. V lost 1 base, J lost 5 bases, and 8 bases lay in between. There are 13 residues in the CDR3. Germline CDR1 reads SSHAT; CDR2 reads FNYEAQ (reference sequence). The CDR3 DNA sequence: TGTGCCAGCAGCTTAGGGCAGTGGGAGACCCAGTACTTC. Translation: CASSLGQWETQYF.

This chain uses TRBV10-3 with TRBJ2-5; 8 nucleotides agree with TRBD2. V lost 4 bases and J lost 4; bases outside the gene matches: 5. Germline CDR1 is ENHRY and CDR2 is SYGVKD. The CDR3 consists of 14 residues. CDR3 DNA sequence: TGTGCCATCAGTGGCGGGAGGCCGGGAGAGACCCAGTACTTC. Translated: CAISGGRPGETQYF.

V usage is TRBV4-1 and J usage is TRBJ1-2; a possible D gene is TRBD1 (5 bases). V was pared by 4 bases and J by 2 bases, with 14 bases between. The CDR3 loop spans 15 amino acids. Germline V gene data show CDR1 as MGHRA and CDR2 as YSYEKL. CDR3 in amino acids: CASSRETARNYGYTF. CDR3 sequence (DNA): TGCGCCAGCAGCCGAGAGACAGCGCGAAACTATGGCTACACCTTC.

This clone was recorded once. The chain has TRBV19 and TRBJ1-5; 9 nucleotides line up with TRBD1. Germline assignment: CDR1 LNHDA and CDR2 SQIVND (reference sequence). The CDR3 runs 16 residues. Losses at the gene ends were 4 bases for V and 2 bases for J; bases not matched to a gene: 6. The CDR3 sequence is CASSTNRDRGNQPQHF. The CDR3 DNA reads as TGTGCCAGTAGTACAAACCGGGACAGGGGCAATCAGCCCCAGCATTTT.

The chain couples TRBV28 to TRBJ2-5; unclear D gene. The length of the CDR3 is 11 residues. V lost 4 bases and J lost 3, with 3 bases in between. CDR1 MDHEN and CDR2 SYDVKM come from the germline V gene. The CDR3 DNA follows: TGTGCCAGCAGTTCCGAAGAGACCCAGTACTTC. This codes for CASSSEETQYF.

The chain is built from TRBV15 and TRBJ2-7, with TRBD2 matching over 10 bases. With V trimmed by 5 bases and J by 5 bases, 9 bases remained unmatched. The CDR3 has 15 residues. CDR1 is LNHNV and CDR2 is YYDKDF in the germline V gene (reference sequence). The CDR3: CATSRGLAELDEQYF. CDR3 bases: TGTGCCACCAGCCGAGGACTAGCGGAGCTCGACGAGCAGTACTTC. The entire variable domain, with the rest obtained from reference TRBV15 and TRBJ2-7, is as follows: DAMVIQNPRYQVTQFGKPVTLSCSQTLNHNVMYWYQQKSSQAPKLLFHYYDKDFNNEADTPDNFQSRRPNTSFCFLDIRSPGLGDTAMYLCATSRGLAELDEQYFGPGTRLTVT.

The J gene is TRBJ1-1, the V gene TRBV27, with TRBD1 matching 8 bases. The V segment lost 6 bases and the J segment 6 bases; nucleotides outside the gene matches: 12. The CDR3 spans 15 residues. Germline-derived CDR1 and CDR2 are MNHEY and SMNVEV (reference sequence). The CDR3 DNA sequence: TGTGCCAGCAGACGTCAGGGGCAGGGGGCCGCTGAAGCTTTCTTT. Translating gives CASRRQGQGAAEAFF.

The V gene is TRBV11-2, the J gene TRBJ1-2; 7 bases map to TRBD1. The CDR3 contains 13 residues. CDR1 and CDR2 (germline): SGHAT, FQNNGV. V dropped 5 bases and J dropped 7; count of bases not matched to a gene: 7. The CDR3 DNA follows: TGTGCCAGCAGCCCCCAACAGGGGTCTGGCTACACCTTC. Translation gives CASSPQQGSGYTF. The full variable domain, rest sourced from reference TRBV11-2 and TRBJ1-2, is EAGVAQSPRYKIIEKRQSVAFWCNPISGHATLYWYQQILGQGPKLLIQFQNNGVVDDSQLPKDRFSAERLKGVDSTLKIQPAKLEDSAVYLCASSPQQGSGYTFGSGTRLTVV.

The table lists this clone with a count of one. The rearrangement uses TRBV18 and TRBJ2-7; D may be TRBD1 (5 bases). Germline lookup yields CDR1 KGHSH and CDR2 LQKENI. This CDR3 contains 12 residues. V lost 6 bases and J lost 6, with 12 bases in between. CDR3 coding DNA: TGTGCCAGCTCCCGCAGGGATGGCGAGCAGTACTTC. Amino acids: CASSRRDGEQYF.

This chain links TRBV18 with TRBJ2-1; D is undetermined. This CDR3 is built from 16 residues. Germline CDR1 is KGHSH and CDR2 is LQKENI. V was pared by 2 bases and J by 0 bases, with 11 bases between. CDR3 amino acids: CASSPLVARSYNEQFF. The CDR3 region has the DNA TGTGCCAGCTCACCATTGGTAGCTCGCTCCTACAATGAGCAGTTCTTC.

The CDR3 is CASSAGQGRVEQFF. DNA for the CDR3: TGCGCCAGCAGCGCCGGACAGGGAAGAGTAGAGCAGTTCTTC. The chain recombines TRBV5-1 with TRBJ2-1; 8 bases line up with TRBD1. Germline V gene data show CDR1 as SGHRS and CDR2 as YFSETQ. This CDR3 has 14 amino acids. The J segment lost 10 bases and the V segment lost 4 bases, leaving 10 bases of the junction unmatched.

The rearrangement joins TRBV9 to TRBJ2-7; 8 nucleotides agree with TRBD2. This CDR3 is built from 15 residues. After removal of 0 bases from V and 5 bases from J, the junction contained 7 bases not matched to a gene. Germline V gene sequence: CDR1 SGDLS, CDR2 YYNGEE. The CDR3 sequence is CASSVDSGSPHEQYF. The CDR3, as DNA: TGTGCCAGCAGCGTAGACAGCGGGAGTCCCCACGAGCAGTACTTC.

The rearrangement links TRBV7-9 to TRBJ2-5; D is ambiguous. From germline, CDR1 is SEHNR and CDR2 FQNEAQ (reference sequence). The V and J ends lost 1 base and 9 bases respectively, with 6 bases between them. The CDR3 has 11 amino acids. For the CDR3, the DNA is TGTGCCAGCAGCTTAGATGAGGCCCAGTACTTC. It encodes CASSLDEAQYF.

CDR3 DNA: TGTGCCAGCAGCCGTCCGACTAGCAGGGACTACGAGCAGTACTTC. Translating it yields CASSRPTSRDYEQYF. V and J are TRBV5-6 and TRBJ2-7; TRBD2 aligns across 7 bases. The V gene's germline CDR1 is SGHDT and CDR2 YYEEEE. The CDR3 consists of 15 residues. The trim removed 4 bases at V and 3 bases at J, leaving 10 bases unmatched.

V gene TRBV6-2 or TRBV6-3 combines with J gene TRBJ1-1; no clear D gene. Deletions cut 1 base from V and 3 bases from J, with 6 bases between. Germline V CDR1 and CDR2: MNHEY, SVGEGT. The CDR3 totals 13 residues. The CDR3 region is CASSYLDDTEAFF. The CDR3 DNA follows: TGTGCCAGCAGTTACTTAGATGACACTGAAGCTTTCTTT.

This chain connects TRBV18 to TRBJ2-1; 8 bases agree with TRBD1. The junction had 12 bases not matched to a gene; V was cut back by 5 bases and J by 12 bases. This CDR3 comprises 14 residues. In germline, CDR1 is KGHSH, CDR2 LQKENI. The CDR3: CASSVQGDLLGQFF. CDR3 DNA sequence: TGTGCCAGCTCAGTACAGGGGGACCTCTTAGGGCAGTTCTTC.

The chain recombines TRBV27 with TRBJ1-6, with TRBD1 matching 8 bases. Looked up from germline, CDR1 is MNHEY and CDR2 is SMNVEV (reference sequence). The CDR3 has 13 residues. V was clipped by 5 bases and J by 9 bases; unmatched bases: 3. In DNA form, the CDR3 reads TGTGCCAGCAGTCCGCAGGGGGCTTCACCCCTCCACTTT. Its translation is CASSPQGASPLHF.

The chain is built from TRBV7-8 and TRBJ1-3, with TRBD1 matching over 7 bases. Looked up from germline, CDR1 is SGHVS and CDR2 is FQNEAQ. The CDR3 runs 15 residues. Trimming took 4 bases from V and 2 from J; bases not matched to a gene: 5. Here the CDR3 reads CASSWQTGAGNTIYF. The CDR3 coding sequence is TGTGCCAGCAGCTGGCAAACAGGGGCTGGAAACACCATATATTTT.